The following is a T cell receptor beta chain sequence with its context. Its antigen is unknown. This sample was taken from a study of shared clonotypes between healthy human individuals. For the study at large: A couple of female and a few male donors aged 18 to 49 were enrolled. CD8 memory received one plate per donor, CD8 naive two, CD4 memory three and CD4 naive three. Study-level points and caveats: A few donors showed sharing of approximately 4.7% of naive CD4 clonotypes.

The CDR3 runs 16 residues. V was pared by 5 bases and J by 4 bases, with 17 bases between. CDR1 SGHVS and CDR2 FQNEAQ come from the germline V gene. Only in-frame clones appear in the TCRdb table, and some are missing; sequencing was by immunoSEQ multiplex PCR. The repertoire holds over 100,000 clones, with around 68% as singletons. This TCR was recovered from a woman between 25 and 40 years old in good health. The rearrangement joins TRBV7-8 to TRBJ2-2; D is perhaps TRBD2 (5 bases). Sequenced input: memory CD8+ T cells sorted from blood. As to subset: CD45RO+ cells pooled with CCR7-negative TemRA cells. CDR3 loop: CASSEFSGMGTGELFF. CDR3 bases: TGTGCCAGCAGCGAATTTTCGGGGATGGGCACCGGGGAGCTGTTTTTT.